Following are 19 T cell receptor beta chains from one sample sequenced in a study of T cells in localized non-small cell lung cancer. Method: immunoSEQ multiplex PCR; TCRdb's copy keeps in-frame clones and lacks some. The sample carries roughly 86,000 clones, almost 85% recorded once. This specimen consisted of peripheral blood, obtained before any cancer treatment. These receptor sequences come from a man between 35 and 75 years old with stage I lung adenocarcinoma.

This clone was recorded a few times. The gene calls are TRBV18 and TRBJ2-5; D not resolved. CDR1 is KGHSH, CDR2 LQKENI, per germline. Trimming removed 3 bases from V and 2 bases from J, with 13 bases in between. The CDR3 has 15 amino acids. As DNA, the CDR3 is TGTGCCAGCTCACCGGGATTTGGTACGCAAGAGACCCAGTACTTC. It translates to CASSPGFGTQETQYF.

V is TRBV2 and J is TRBJ2-7; D call uncertain. The ends were cut back, 7 bases at V and 4 bases at J, with 17 bases in the middle. Per the germline V gene, CDR1 is SNHLY and CDR2 is FYNNEI. The CDR3 loop spans 14 amino acids. The CDR3 DNA is TGTGCCAGCACAATCTCCCAGGAGTGGTACGAGCAGTACTTC. Amino acids: CASTISQEWYEQYF.

V gene TRBV27 combines with J gene TRBJ2-6; D is unclear. Trimming took off 3 bases at V and 0 bases at J, with 3 bases between the two ends. Germline V lookup: CDR1 MNHEY, CDR2 SMNVEV (reference sequence). This CDR3 region has 14 residues. CDR3 amino acids: CASSLGSGANVLTF. The CDR3 bases are TGTGCCAGCAGTTTGGGCTCTGGGGCCAACGTCCTGACTTTC.

The rearrangement links TRBV30 to TRBJ1-1; TRBD1 aligns across 8 bases. Germline assignment: CDR1 GTSNPN and CDR2 SVGIG (reference sequence). There are 13 residues in the CDR3. V dropped 3 bases and J dropped 5; count of bases not matched to a gene: 5. In DNA form, the CDR3 reads TGTGCCTGGAGCGGACAGGGTACAACTGAAGCTTTCTTT. Protein sequence: CAWSGQGTTEAFF.

The rearrangement links TRBV5-6 to TRBJ2-3; TRBD2 agrees at 13 bases. The V and J ends lost 7 bases and 0 bases, in that order; junction bases with no gene match: 2. Germline V gives CDR1 SGHDT, CDR2 YYEEEE. This CDR3 is 15 amino acids long. The CDR3 DNA sequence: TGTGCCAGCGGACTAGCGGGAGCAAGCACAGATACGCAGTATTTT. This codes for CASGLAGASTDTQYF.

V gene TRBV7-2 combines with J gene TRBJ2-7, with 9 bases fitting TRBD2. Germline V gives CDR1 SGHTA, CDR2 FQGNSA. The trim removed 5 bases at V and 2 bases at J, leaving 10 bases unmatched. There are 16 residues in the CDR3. The CDR3 loop reads CASSPYRAGGPYEQYF. The CDR3 coding sequence is TGTGCCAGCAGCCCTTATCGCGCGGGAGGGCCCTACGAGCAGTACTTC.

This clone is a singleton in its sample. J is TRBJ2-3 and V is TRBV28; D is ambiguous. This CDR3 region has 14 residues. In germline, CDR1 is MDHEN, CDR2 SYDVKM. V was shortened by 8 bases and J by 1 base, with 13 bases between the two germline ends. CDR3 loop: CASCGTIGTDTQYF. CDR3 DNA: TGTGCCAGCTGCGGAACCATCGGCACAGATACGCAGTATTTT.

V usage is TRBV5-1 and J usage is TRBJ1-2; tentative D call: TRBD1 (5 bases). V was shortened by 4 bases and J by 2 bases, with 15 bases between the two germline ends. CDR3 length: 15 residues. Germline V gene lookup returns CDR1 SGHRS and CDR2 YFSETQ. The CDR3 region is CASSPGHFQNYGYTF. Here the CDR3 DNA reads TGCGCCAGCAGCCCTGGACACTTTCAGAACTATGGCTACACCTTC. The full variable domain, its missing parts supplied by reference TRBV5-1 and TRBJ1-2, is KAGVTQTPRYLIKTRGQQVTLSCSPISGHRSVSWYQQTPGQGLQFLFEYFSETQRNKGNFPGRFSGRQFSNSRSEMNVSTLELGDSALYLCASSPGHFQNYGYTFGSGTRLTVV.

The chain has TRBV18 and TRBJ1-5; weak D call: TRBD1 (5 bases). The CDR3 has 15 residues. From germline, CDR1 is KGHSH and CDR2 LQKENI. The V end was cut by 6 bases, the J end by 0 bases, with 12 bases between. The CDR3 here is CASSPGTVSNQPQHF. CDR3 DNA: TGTGCCAGCTCTCCCGGGACGGTTAGCAATCAGCCCCAGCATTTT.

This clone was seen only a few times. V usage is TRBV7-9 and J usage is TRBJ2-2; TRBD2 matches 8 bases. Germline CDR1 reads SEHNR; CDR2 reads FQNEAQ (reference sequence). This CDR3 comprises 14 residues. V lost 5 bases to trimming and J lost 7 bases; unmatched junction nucleotides: 6. As DNA, the CDR3 is TGTGCCAGCAGCCGGGAGGGAGTGGTCGGGGAGCTGTTTTTT. This encodes CASSREGVVGELFF.

In DNA form, the CDR3 reads TGTGCCAGCAGTGAGGGCAGGGGGTCTGGAAACACCATATATTTT. Encoded protein: CASSEGRGSGNTIYF. This chain connects TRBV2 to TRBJ1-3; TRBD1 agrees at 7 bases. After removal of 3 bases from V and 1 base from J, the junction contained 3 bases not matched to a gene. The CDR3 loop spans 15 amino acids. Looked up from germline, CDR1 is SNHLY and CDR2 is FYNNEI.

The V call is TRBV7-2, the J call TRBJ1-1; 8 bases map to TRBD1. CDR1 is SGHTA and CDR2 is FQGNSA in the germline V gene. With V trimmed by 3 bases and J by 6 bases, 3 bases remained unmatched. This CDR3 contains 13 residues. CDR3 bases: TGTGCCAGCAGCTTCGACAGGGGAGCTGAAGCTTTCTTT. Its protein product is CASSFDRGAEAFF.

The chain has TRBV5-1 and TRBJ2-7, with a possible D match to TRBD1 (6 bases). The length of the CDR3 is 14 residues. Germline CDR1 reads SGHRS; CDR2 reads YFSETQ. The V and J ends lost 4 bases and 2 bases respectively, with 13 bases between them. CDR3 bases: TGCGCCAGCAGCACCACAGGGAGCCCCTACGAGCAGTACTTC. It is translated as CASSTTGSPYEQYF.

This clone was observed a single time. V usage is TRBV19 and J usage is TRBJ2-3, with 10 positions matching TRBD2. Losses at the gene ends were 3 bases for V and 5 bases for J; bases not matched to a gene: 8. Germline V lookup: CDR1 LNHDA, CDR2 SQIVND (reference sequence). The CDR3 is 16 residues long. CDR3 loop: CASSISSGGVGDTQYF. The CDR3 nucleotides read TGTGCCAGTAGTATTTCTAGCGGGGGTGTTGGAGATACGCAGTATTTT.

The chain carries TRBV18 and TRBJ2-5; TRBD1 matches at 7 bases. The germline CDR1 and CDR2 sequences are KGHSH and LQKENI. The V and J ends lost 2 bases and 2 bases, in that order; junction bases with no gene match: 5. The CDR3 spans 15 residues. The CDR3 DNA reads TGTGCCAGCTCACCAAGGGGACAGAGGCAAGAGACCCAGTACTTC. Translation gives CASSPRGQRQETQYF.

The table lists this clone with a few counts. CDR3 residues: CASSPKAGINQPQHF. The CDR3 DNA follows: TGTGCCAGCAGTCCGAAAGCCGGAATCAATCAGCCCCAGCATTTT. V is TRBV27 and J is TRBJ1-5; D call uncertain. Germline CDR1 MNHEY, CDR2 SMNVEV (reference sequence). Trimming cost V 5 bases and J 3 bases, with 14 bases left between them. This CDR3 spans 15 amino acids.

This clone was counted a few times. The J gene is TRBJ1-6, the V gene TRBV5-1; tentative D call: TRBD1 (6 bases). This CDR3 spans 14 amino acids. CDR1 and CDR2 (germline): SGHRS, YFSETQ. V was trimmed by 0 bases and J by 11 bases, leaving 12 bases between them. The chain's CDR3 is CASSLGAQGTPLHF. CDR3 DNA sequence: TGCGCCAGCAGCTTGGGGGCTCAGGGGACACCCCTCCACTTT.

The chain joins TRBV27 to TRBJ2-7; D might be TRBD1 (5 bases). Germline V gene sequence: CDR1 MNHEY, CDR2 SMNVEV (reference sequence). CDR3 size: 15 residues. V lost 0 bases and J 2 bases, leaving 11 bases between the germline ends. This chain's CDR3 is CASSLSAGQAYEQYF. The DNA of the CDR3 is TGTGCCAGCAGTTTATCGGCAGGGCAGGCCTACGAGCAGTACTTC.

This clone was recorded a few times. The gene calls are TRBV7-2 and TRBJ1-6, with no clear D. CDR1 and CDR2 from the germline V gene are SGHTA and FQGNSA. V gave up 10 bases and J gave up 8 bases, with 15 bases separating them. The CDR3 extends over 13 amino acids. This CDR3 is CATGSGVDSPLHF. CDR3 in DNA: TGTGCCACCGGGAGTGGGGTAGATTCACCCCTCCACTTT.